This T cell receptor beta chain came from a study of early T cells in non-severe SARS-CoV-2 infection. Study-wide background: With bulk RNA from unsorted whole blood as input, sequencing yielded unpaired chains. The study's findings and limits: Anti-spike CD8 specificities were favored by VDJdb matching, whose results missed private and CD4 specificities.

Unique molecular identifiers were attached to individual cDNA molecules. TCRdb re-derived calls from the 5' RACE reads in MiXCR, one entry per CDR3 protein. The sample comprises tens of thousands of distinct CDR3 sequences, 4.5% to 7.5% of which are singletons, and about 5% rests with the top ten. This clonotype was picked up a small number of times. Its specificity is not known. From germline, CDR1 is MDHEN and CDR2 SYDVKM. Trimming took 2 bases from V and 2 from J, leaving 9 bases between them. The length of the CDR3 is 14 residues. This clonotype was obtained from an adult who was a healthcare worker with PCR-confirmed SARS-CoV-2 infection or an uninfected control (not recorded which). The sequenced sample was whole blood. The V and J genes are TRBV28 and TRBJ2-5; TRBD2 is a possible D gene (6 bases). In nucleotides, the CDR3 is TGTGCCAGCAGTTTAGGAGGGTCACAAGAGACCCAGTACTTC. The encoded protein is CASSLGGSQETQYF.